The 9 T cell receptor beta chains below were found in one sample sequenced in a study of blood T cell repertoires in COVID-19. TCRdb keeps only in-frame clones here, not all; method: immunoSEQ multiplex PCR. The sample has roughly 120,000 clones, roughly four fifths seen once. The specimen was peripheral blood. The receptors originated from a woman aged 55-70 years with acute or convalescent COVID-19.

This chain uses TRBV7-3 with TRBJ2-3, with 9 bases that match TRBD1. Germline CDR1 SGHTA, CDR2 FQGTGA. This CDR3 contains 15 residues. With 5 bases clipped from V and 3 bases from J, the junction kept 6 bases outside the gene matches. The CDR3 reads CASSLGTGRTDTQYF. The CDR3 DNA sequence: TGTGCCAGCAGCCTAGGGACAGGGAGGACAGATACGCAGTATTTT.

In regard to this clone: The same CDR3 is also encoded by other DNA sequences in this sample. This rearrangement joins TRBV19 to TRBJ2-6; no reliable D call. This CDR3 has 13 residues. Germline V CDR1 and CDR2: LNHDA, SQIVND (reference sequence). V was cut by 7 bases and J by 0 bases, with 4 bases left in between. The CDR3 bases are TGTGCCAGTACGGTCTCTGGGGCCAACGTCCTGACTTTC. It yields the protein CASTVSGANVLTF.

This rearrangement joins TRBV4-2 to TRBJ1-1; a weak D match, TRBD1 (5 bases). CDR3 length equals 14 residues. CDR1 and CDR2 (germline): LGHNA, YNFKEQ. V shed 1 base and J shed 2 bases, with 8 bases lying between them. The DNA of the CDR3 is TGTGCCAGCAGCCAAGCGGGGGAAAACACTGAAGCTTTCTTT. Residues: CASSQAGENTEAFF.

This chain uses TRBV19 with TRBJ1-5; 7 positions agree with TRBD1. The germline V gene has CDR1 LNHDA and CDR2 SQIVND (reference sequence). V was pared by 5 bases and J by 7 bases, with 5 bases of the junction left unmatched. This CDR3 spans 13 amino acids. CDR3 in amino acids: CASSGTGAQPQHF. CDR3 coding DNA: TGTGCCAGTAGTGGAACAGGGGCCCAGCCCCAGCATTTT.

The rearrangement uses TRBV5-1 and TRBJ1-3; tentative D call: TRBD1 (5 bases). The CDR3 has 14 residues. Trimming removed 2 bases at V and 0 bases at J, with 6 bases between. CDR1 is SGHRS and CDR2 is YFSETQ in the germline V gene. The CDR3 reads CASSLGDSGNTIYF. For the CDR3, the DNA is TGCGCCAGCAGCTTAGGGGACTCTGGAAACACCATATATTTT.

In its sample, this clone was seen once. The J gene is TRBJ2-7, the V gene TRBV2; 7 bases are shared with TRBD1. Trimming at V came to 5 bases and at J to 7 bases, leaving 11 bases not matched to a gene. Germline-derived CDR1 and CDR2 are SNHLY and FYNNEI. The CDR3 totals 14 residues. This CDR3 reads CASSLTGTLGEQYF. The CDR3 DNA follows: TGTGCCAGCAGTTTGACAGGGACCCTAGGAGAGCAGTACTTC.

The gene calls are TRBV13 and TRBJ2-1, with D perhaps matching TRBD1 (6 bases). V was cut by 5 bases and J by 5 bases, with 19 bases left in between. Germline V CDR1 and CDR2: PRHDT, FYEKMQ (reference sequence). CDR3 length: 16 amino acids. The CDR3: CASSPKTGLGDNEQFF. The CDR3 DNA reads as TGTGCCAGCAGCCCCAAGACAGGTTTAGGGGACAATGAGCAGTTCTTC.

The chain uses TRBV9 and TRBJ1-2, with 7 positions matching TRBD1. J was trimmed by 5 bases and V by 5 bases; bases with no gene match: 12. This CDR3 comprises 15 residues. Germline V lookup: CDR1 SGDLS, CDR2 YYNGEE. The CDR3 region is CASRRDDNRGYGYTF. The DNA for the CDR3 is TGTGCCAGCAGGCGCGACGACAACAGGGGTTATGGCTACACCTTC.

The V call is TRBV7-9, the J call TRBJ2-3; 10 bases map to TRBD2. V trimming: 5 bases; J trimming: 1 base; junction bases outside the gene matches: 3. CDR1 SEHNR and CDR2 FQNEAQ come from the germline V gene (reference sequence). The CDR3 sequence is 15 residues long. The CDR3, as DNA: TGTGCCAGCAGCCCAACTAGCGGGGGCACAGATACGCAGTATTTT. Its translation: CASSPTSGGTDTQYF.